This T cell receptor (beta chain) was recorded in a study of T cell changes during pregnancy in multiple sclerosis. TCRdb's table, derived via immunoSEQ multiplex PCR, lists solely in-frame clones and lacks some. The data contain fewer than 35,000 clones, just over 90% of them singletons. Germline CDR1 reads LGHNA; CDR2 reads YNFKEQ. The CDR3 extends over 16 amino acids. Losses at the gene ends were 1 base for V and 6 bases for J; bases not matched to a gene: 6. The chain uses TRBV4-2 and TRBJ1-5, with 10 bases matching TRBD1. This sample comprised CD8+ T cells from peripheral blood mononuclear cells, obtained in the second trimester of pregnancy. The clonotype originates from a female donor with multiple sclerosis, enrolled in a pregnancy study. The CDR3 nucleotides read TGTGCCAGCAGCCAAGGACAGGGGGCAGAGGGTCAGCCCCAGCATTTT. Its translation is CASSQGQGAEGQPQHF.